This TCR beta chain was recorded in a study of CD8+CD57+ T cells in acquired aplastic anemia. Looking at the study overall: Sorted cells (CD4+ and CD8+) yielded DNA amounts that averaged roughly 3.5 ug. Mean read depth for CD4+ cells from healthy donors was some 11 million. Study findings and constraints: Patients shared approximately 30 CD8+ CDR3 sequences with controls.

Genomic DNA was employed as the template in profiling TCR beta VDJ and CDR3. One entry per CDR3 protein results from TCRdb running MiXCR on the reads. The sample has about 190,000 distinct CDR3 sequences, about 53% seen once. This CDR3 contains 14 residues. The V and J ends lost 2 bases and 8 bases respectively, with 12 bases between them. Germline-derived CDR1 and CDR2 are MGHDK and SYGVNS. A word on this clonotype: Its antigen remains unidentified.

The source of this sequence is a human donor in good health, serving as a control. The rearrangement uses TRBV25-1 and TRBJ1-4, with D unresolved. The sample consisted of sorted CD4+, CD8+, or CD8+CD57+ T cells (not recorded which) from PBMCs. CDR3 residues: CASSEDGRFEKLFF. The CDR3, as DNA: TGTGCCAGCAGTGAAGACGGGAGATTCGAAAAACTGTTTTTT.